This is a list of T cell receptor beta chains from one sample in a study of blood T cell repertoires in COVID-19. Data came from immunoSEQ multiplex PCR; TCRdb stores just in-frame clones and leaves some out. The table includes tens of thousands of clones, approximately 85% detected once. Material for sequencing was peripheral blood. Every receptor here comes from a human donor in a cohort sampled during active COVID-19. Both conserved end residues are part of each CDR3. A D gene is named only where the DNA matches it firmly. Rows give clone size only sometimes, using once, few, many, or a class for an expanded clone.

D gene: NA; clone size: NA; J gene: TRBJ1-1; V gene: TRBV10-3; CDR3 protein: CAISGTQNTEAFF; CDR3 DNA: TGTGCCATCAGTGGGACACAGAACACTGAAGCTTTCTTT
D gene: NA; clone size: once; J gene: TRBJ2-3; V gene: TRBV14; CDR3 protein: CASSQGTTSDTQYF; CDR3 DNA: TGTGCCAGCAGCCAAGGAACTACTTCAGATACGCAGTATTTT
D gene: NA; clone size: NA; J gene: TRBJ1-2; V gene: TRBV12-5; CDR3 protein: CASGLQTDYGYTF; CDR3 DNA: TGTGCTAGTGGTTTGCAGACAGACTATGGCTACACCTTC
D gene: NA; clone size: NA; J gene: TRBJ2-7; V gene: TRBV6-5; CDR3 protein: CASAYGVEQYF; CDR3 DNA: TGTGCCAGTGCGTACGGAGTCGAGCAGTACTTC
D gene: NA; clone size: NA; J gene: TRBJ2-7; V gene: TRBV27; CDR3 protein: CASRGTASYEQYF; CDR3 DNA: TGTGCCAGCAGGGGGACTGCTTCCTACGAGCAGTACTTC
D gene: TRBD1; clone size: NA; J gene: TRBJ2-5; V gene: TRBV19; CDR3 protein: CASSTGTGGSTQYF; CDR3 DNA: TGTGCCAGTAGTACCGGGACAGGCGGGTCGACCCAGTACTTC
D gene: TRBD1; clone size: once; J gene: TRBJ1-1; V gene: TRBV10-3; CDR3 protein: CAIRVTGASNTEAFF; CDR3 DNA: TGTGCCATCAGGGTAACAGGGGCTTCGAACACTGAAGCTTTCTTT
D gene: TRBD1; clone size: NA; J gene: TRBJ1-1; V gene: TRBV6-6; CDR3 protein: CASTETGANTEAFF; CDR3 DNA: TGTGCCAGCACCGAGACAGGGGCGAACACTGAAGCTTTCTTT
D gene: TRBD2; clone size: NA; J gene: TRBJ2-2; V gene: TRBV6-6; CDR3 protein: CASSPLAERGGVGELFF; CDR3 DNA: TGTGCCAGCAGTCCCCTAGCAGAGCGGGGGGGTGTCGGGGAGCTGTTTTTT
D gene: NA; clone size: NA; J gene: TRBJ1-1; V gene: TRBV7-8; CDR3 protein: CASSTRGGGNTEAFF; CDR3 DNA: TGTGCCAGCAGCACTAGGGGCGGGGGGAACACTGAAGCTTTCTTT
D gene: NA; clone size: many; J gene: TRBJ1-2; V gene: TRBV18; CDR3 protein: CASSPEPLYGYTF; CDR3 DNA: TGTGCCAGCTCACCGGAGCCGCTCTATGGCTACACCTTC
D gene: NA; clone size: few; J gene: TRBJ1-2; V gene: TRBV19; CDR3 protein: CASSIDLWGRANYGYTF; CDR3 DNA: TGTGCCAGTAGTATAGATCTATGGGGCAGAGCTAACTATGGCTACACCTTC
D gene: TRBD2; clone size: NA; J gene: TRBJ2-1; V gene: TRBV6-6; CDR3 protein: CASSHRGVNEQFF; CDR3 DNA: TGTGCCAGCAGCCACCGGGGGGTTAATGAGCAGTTCTTC
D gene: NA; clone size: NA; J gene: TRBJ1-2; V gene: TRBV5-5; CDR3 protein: CASSLLMTANYGYTF; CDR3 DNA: TGTGCCAGCAGCTTACTGATGACAGCTAACTATGGCTACACCTTC
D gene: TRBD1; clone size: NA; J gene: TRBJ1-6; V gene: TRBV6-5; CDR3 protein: CASSYGQGNSPLHF; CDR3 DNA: TGTGCCAGCAGTTACGGACAGGGGAATTCACCCCTCCACTTT
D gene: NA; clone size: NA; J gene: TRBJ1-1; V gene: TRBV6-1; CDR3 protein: CASSEWAVNTEAFF; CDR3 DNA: TGTGCCAGCAGTGAATGGGCAGTAAACACTGAAGCTTTCTTT
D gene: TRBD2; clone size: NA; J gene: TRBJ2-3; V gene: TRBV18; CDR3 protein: CASSPPTSKGNTQYF; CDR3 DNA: TGTGCCAGCTCACCACCGACTAGCAAGGGTAATACGCAGTATTTT
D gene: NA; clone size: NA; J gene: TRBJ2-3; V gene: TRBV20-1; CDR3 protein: CSASVRRASTDTQYF; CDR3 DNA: TGCAGTGCTAGTGTGAGGAGGGCATCGACAGATACGCAGTATTTT
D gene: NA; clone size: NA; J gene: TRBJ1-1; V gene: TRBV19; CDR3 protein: CASSRNMNTEAFF; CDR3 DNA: TGTGCCAGTAGTCGAAACATGAACACTGAAGCTTTCTTT
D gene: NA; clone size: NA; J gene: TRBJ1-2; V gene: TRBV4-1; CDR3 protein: CASSQEDTERGYYGYTF; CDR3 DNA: TGCGCCAGCAGCCAAGAGGACACAGAAAGGGGTTACTATGGCTACACCTTC
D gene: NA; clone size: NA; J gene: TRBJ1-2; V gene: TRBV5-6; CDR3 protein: CASTPGVLNYGYTF; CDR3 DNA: TGTGCCAGCACCCCGGGGGTCCTGAACTATGGCTACACCTTC
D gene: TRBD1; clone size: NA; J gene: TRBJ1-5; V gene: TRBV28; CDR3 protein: CASTERTGAGQPQHF; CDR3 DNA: TGTGCCAGCACCGAACGGACAGGCGCGGGTCAGCCCCAGCATTTT
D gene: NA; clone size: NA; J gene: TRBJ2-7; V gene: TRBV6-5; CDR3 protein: CASSYSLSSFYYEQYF; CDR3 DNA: TGTGCCAGCAGTTACTCTCTCTCTAGCTTTTACTACGAGCAGTACTTC
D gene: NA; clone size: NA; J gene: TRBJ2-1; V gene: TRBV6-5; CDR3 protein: CASRRDSSEQFF; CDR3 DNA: TGTGCCAGCAGACGCGACTCGAGTGAGCAGTTCTTC
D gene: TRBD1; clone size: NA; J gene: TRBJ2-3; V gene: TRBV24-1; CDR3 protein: CATGTGGADTQYF; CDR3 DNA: TGTGCCACGGGGACAGGGGGCGCAGATACGCAGTATTTT
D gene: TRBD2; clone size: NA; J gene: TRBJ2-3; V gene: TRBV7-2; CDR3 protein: CASSLRTSGETDTQYF; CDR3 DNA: TGTGCCAGCAGCTTGAGGACTAGCGGGGAGACAGATACGCAGTATTTT
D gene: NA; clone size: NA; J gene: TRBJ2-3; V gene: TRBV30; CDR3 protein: CAWSARSTQYF; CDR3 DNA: TGTGCCTGGAGTGCCCGGAGTACGCAGTATTTT
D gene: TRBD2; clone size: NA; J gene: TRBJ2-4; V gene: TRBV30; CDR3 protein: CAWSETGGNIQYF; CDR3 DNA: TGTGCCTGGAGTGAGACGGGGGGGAACATTCAGTACTTC
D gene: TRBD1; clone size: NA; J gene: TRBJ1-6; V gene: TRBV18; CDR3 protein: CASSPPGQGRYNSPLHF; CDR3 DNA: TGTGCCAGCTCACCTCCGGGACAGGGAAGGTATAATTCACCCCTCCACTTT
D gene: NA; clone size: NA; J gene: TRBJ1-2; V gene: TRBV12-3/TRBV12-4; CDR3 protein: CASFRGGGYTF; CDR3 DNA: TGTGCCAGCTTCCGGGGGGGCGGCTACACCTTC
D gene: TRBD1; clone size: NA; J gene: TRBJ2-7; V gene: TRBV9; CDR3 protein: CASSPRGQPTPYEQYF; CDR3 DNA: TGTGCCAGCAGCCCCCGGGGACAGCCAACCCCCTACGAGCAGTACTTC
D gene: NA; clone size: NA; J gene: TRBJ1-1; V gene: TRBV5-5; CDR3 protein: CASSFSGADEAFF; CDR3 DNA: TGTGCCAGCAGCTTTTCAGGGGCGGATGAAGCTTTCTTT
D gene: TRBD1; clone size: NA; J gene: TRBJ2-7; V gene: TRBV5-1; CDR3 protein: CASSRTGDDYEQYF; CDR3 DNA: TGCGCCAGCAGCAGGACAGGGGACGACTACGAGCAGTACTTC
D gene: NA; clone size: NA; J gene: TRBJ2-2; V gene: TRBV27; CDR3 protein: CASSLSSGELFF; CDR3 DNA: TGTGCCAGCAGTTTATCCTCCGGGGAGCTGTTTTTT
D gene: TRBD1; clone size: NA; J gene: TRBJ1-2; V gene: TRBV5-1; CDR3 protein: CASRPTGGGSGYTF; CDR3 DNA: TGCGCCAGCAGACCAACAGGGGGCGGAAGTGGCTACACCTTC
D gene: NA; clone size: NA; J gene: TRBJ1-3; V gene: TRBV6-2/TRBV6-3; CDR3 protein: CASSPDSSGNTIYF; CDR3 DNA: TGTGCCAGCAGTCCGGACAGCTCTGGAAACACCATATATTTT
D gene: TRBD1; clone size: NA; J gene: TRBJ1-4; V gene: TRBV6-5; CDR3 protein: CASSSPGQGHEKLFF; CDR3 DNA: TGTGCCAGCAGTTCGCCGGGACAGGGTCACGAAAAACTGTTTTTT
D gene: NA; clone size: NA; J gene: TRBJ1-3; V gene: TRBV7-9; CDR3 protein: CASDNTSGNTIYF; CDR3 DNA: TGTGCCAGTGATAATACTTCTGGAAACACCATATATTTT
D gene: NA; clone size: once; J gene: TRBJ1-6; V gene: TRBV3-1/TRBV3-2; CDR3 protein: CASSQGPARNSPLHF; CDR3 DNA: TGTGCCAGCAGCCAAGGCCCTGCTAGGAATTCACCCCTCCACTTT
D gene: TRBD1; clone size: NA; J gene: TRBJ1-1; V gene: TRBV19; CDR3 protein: CASSSLGTGGFINTEAFF; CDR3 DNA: TGTGCCAGTAGTTCCCTCGGGACAGGGGGCTTTATCAACACTGAAGCTTTCTTT
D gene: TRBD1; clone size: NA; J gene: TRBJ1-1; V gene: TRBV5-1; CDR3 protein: CASSEQGADTEAFF; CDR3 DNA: TGCGCCAGCAGCGAACAGGGGGCGGACACTGAAGCTTTCTTT
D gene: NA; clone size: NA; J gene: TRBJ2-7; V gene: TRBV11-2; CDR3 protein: CASSSPELGTYEQYF; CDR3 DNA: TGTGCCAGCAGCTCCCCCGAGCTAGGCACCTACGAGCAGTACTTC
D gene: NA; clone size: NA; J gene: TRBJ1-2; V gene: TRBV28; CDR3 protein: CASSLYQGTYGYTF; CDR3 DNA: TGTGCCAGCAGTTTATATCAGGGTACCTATGGCTACACCTTC
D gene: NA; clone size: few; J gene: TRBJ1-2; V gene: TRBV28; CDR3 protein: CASTGGVNYGYTF; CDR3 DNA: TGTGCCAGCACCGGGGGGGTTAACTATGGCTACACCTTC
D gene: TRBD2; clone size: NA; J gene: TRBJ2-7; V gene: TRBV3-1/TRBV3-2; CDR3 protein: CASRLGLAGGEQYF; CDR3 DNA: TGTGCCAGCAGACTCGGACTAGCGGGGGGCGAGCAGTACTTC